Following are 30 T cell receptor beta chains from one sample sequenced in a study of Graves' ophthalmopathy and Graves' hyperthyroidism. Using RNA transcripts, the TCR beta CDR3 regions were amplified. HTBI-primed RT-PCR formed the first round, and a multiplex PCR formed the second. TCRdb called the multiplex PCR reads again in MiXCR, with one record for every CDR3 protein. The sample shows 200,000 to 250,000 distinct CDR3 sequences, 20% to 25% of them seen only once. The sample comprised peripheral blood. These receptors were taken from a woman in her forties or fifties with Graves' ophthalmopathy.

This clonotype appeared many times. This chain joins TRBV7-3 and TRBJ1-3; the D gene is possibly TRBD1 (5 bases). The CDR3 consists of 16 residues. V dropped 5 bases and J dropped 0 bases, with 14 bases sitting between them. The germline V gene encodes CDR1 SGHTA and CDR2 FQGTGA. DNA for the CDR3: TGTGCCAGCAGCCGCGACGACGGACACTCTGGAAACACCATATATTTT. Residues: CASSRDDGHSGNTIYF.

This clonotype was seen many times. The V call is TRBV2, the J call TRBJ1-1; D is perhaps TRBD1 (5 bases). The V end was cut by 9 bases, the J end by 2 bases, with 19 bases between. The CDR3 has 15 residues. Looked up from germline, CDR1 is SNHLY and CDR2 is FYNNEI. CDR3 protein: CASGGRQGVNTEAFF. The CDR3 DNA reads TGTGCCAGTGGAGGGCGCCAGGGCGTTAACACTGAAGCTTTCTTT. Complete variable domain (other parts from reference TRBV2 and TRBJ1-1): EPEVTQTPSHQVTQMGQEVILRCVPISNHLYFYWYRQILGQKVEFLVSFYNNEISEKSEIFDDQFSVERPDGSNFTLKIRSTKLEDSAMYFCASGGRQGVNTEAFFGQGTRLTVV.

This clonotype showed up just once. The genes are TRBV28 and TRBJ1-5, with a tentative D call TRBD1 (6 bases). The CDR3 runs to 14 residues. V lost 5 bases and J lost 7, with 15 bases in between. From germline, CDR1 is MDHEN and CDR2 SYDVKM. The CDR3, as DNA: TGTGCCAGCAGTGGGGGCAGGGGTGTCCAGCCCCAGCATTTT. Translated: CASSGGRGVQPQHF.

This clonotype was counted ten times or more. The chain links TRBV4-2 to TRBJ2-5; D may match TRBD1 or TRBD2 (5 bases each). Germline CDR1 LGHNA, CDR2 YNFKEQ. The CDR3 runs 14 residues. Trimming cost V 3 bases and J 1 base, with 9 bases left between them. Here the CDR3 reads CASSHPGTQETQYF. CDR3 bases: TGTGCCAGCAGCCACCCCGGGACCCAAGAGACCCAGTACTTC.

A single count supports this clonotype. The genes are TRBV6-2 or TRBV6-3 and TRBJ1-1; no reliable D call. The CDR3 is made up of 15 amino acids. CDR1 and CDR2 from the germline V gene are MNHEY and SVGEGT. Trimming shortened V by 7 bases and J by 1 base, and 16 bases separated the two germline ends. CDR3 in amino acids: CASIRSGRANTEAFF. Written as DNA, the CDR3 is TGTGCCAGCATAAGGTCAGGTAGAGCGAACACTGAAGCTTTCTTT.

V usage is TRBV27 and J usage is TRBJ1-2; D unresolved. The CDR3 runs to 13 residues. Germline V lookup: CDR1 MNHEY, CDR2 SMNVEV (reference sequence). V shed 3 bases and J shed 3 bases, with 8 bases lying between them. In nucleotides, the CDR3 is TGTGCCAGCAGTTTCAGTAGGGACTATGGCTACACCTTC. It translates to CASSFSRDYGYTF.

This clonotype was seen many times. This chain uses TRBV6-1 with TRBJ2-2; D is unresolved. Per the germline V gene, CDR1 is MNHNS and CDR2 is SASEGT. The CDR3 totals 13 residues. V was trimmed by 2 bases and J by 7 bases, leaving 8 bases between them. The CDR3 region is CASSERRFGELFF. The CDR3 DNA reads as TGTGCCAGCAGTGAACGTAGGTTCGGGGAGCTGTTTTTT.

This clonotype was found many times. The chain is built from TRBV12-3 or TRBV12-4 and TRBJ1-2; D is ambiguous. V lost 6 bases and J lost 4, with 12 bases in between. The CDR3 is 13 amino acids. The DNA for the CDR3 is TGTGCCAGCAGGGGAATGGACTTCTATGGCTACACCTTC. This gives the protein CASRGMDFYGYTF.

CDR3 residues: CASSLDGTGIYGYTF. CDR3 coding DNA: TGTGCCAGCAGCTTAGACGGGACAGGGATTTATGGCTACACCTTC. V is TRBV11-2 and J is TRBJ1-2, with TRBD1 identical over 9 bases. V was pared by 0 bases and J by 5 bases, with 4 bases of the junction left unmatched. The germline V gene has CDR1 SGHAT and CDR2 FQNNGV. CDR3 length: 15 residues.

This clonotype was picked up many times. The chain combines TRBV6-1 with TRBJ2-7, with 7 bases lining up with TRBD2. The length of the CDR3 is 14 residues. The ends lost 8 bases at V and 0 bases at J; junction bases unmatched: 7. Per germline, CDR1 MNHNS and CDR2 SASEGT. CDR3 coding DNA: TGTGCCAGCCATAGGGGCGGGAGCTCCTACGAGCAGTACTTC. Amino acids: CASHRGGSSYEQYF.

At least ten counts were recorded for this clonotype. The chain employs TRBV6-5 and TRBJ2-7; no reliable D call. V shed 4 bases and J shed 6 bases, with 10 bases lying between them. The CDR3 contains 12 residues. CDR1 is MNHEY and CDR2 is SVGAGI in the germline V gene. The CDR3 region is CASSSPPGEQYF. CDR3 coding DNA: TGTGCCAGCAGTTCCCCTCCCGGCGAGCAGTACTTC.

Many counts were recorded for this clonotype. One end of the junction varies from germline; a read error may be responsible. CDR3 sequence: CASTVNTNQPQPF. The CDR3 bases are TGTGCCAGCACCGTAAACACAAATCAGCCCCAGCCTTTT. The chain uses TRBV6-1 and TRBJ1-5; D remains ambiguous. In germline, CDR1 is MNHNS, CDR2 SASEGT. The CDR3 contains 13 residues.

In its sample, this clonotype was seen many times. The chain uses TRBV24-1 and TRBJ2-4; 8 bases are a match to TRBD1. CDR3 size: 14 residues. The junction had 7 bases not matched to a gene; V was cut back by 4 bases and J by 9 bases. CDR1 is KGHDR, CDR2 SFDVKD, per germline. Here the CDR3 DNA reads TGTGCCACCAGTGAGCCAGGGGGCGTTTTCATTCAGTACTTC. Protein: CATSEPGGVFIQYF.

Of note for this clonotype: Its ends do not fully match the called genes, so a read error is possible. J is TRBJ2-7 and V is TRBV6-2 or TRBV6-3; 9 bases map to TRBD2. This CDR3 is built from 14 residues. Germline V gives CDR1 MNHEY, CDR2 SVGEGT. The CDR3 here is CASSWNSGSYEQSF. DNA of the CDR3: TGTGCCAGCAGTTGGAATAGCGGGAGTTACGAGCAGTCCTTC.

The chain uses TRBV6-1 and TRBJ2-2; the match to TRBD1 covers 9 bases. The junction had 8 bases not matched to a gene; V was cut back by 5 bases and J by 7 bases. Germline V gene data show CDR1 as MNHNS and CDR2 as SASEGT. The CDR3 has 15 amino acids. The CDR3 DNA reads TGTGCCAGCAGTCTTTTCGGACAGGGGAACGGGGAGCTGTTTTTT. Translating gives CASSLFGQGNGELFF.

This clonotype was counted at least ten times. CDR3 in DNA: TGCGCCAGCAGCCAAGGGGACAGGGGGCGCGTCGAGACCCAGTACTTC. Translated: CASSQGDRGRVETQYF. This chain uses TRBV4-1 with TRBJ2-5; 12 bases are a match to TRBD1. The V gene end was trimmed by 1 base and the J gene end by 5 bases; junction bases not matched to a gene: 5. The V gene's germline CDR1 is MGHRA and CDR2 YSYEKL. The CDR3 is made up of 16 amino acids.

This clonotype appeared a single time. The J gene is TRBJ2-5, the V gene TRBV6-1; 8 bases line up with TRBD1. The V gene's germline CDR1 is MNHNS and CDR2 SASEGT. This CDR3 contains 14 residues. Unmatched junction bases numbered 6, after V lost 6 bases and J lost 3 bases. CDR3 in amino acids: CASRTGQGKETQYF. The CDR3 bases are TGTGCCAGCAGAACCGGACAGGGCAAAGAGACCCAGTACTTC.

This sequence joins TRBV12-3 or TRBV12-4 and TRBJ1-2; a possible D gene is TRBD1 (6 bases). The CDR3 sequence is 17 residues long. V was cut by 7 bases and J by 4 bases, with 25 bases left in between. As DNA, the CDR3 is TGTGCCAGCACTCTAATCTTTCAGGGGTTAACTGGCTATGGCTACACCTTC. Translating it yields CASTLIFQGLTGYGYTF.

The rearrangement joins TRBV20-1 to TRBJ2-5; D is ambiguous. The ends were cut back, 0 bases at V and 4 bases at J, with 12 bases in the middle. The CDR3 loop spans 14 amino acids. Germline loops: CDR1 DFQATT, CDR2 SNEGSKA (reference sequence). CDR3: CSARDTRMGETQYF. The CDR3, as DNA: TGCAGTGCTAGAGATACCCGCATGGGAGAGACCCAGTACTTC.

V gene TRBV12-3 or TRBV12-4 combines with J gene TRBJ1-5; D call uncertain. The CDR3 has 14 amino acids. With 3 bases removed from V and 5 bases from J, the gap between germline ends came to 11 bases. The CDR3 spells CASSFEGVDQPQHF. In DNA form, the CDR3 reads TGTGCCAGCAGTTTTGAAGGTGTCGATCAGCCCCAGCATTTT.

The J gene is TRBJ1-3, the V gene TRBV6-1, with 10 bases aligning to TRBD1. Germline V gene sequence: CDR1 MNHNS, CDR2 SASEGT. V dropped 1 base and J dropped 4; count of bases not matched to a gene: 4. The CDR3 is made up of 16 amino acids. The CDR3 sequence: CASSEVDRGPGNTIYF. CDR3 coding DNA: TGTGCCAGCAGTGAAGTAGACAGGGGGCCGGGAAACACCATATATTTT.

The chain recombines TRBV28 with TRBJ2-7, with 7 bases that match TRBD1. The end of the DNA fits TRBJ2-1 better, so the J call may be wrong. This CDR3 region has 14 residues. The V gene's germline CDR1 is MDHEN and CDR2 SYDVKM. Here the CDR3 reads CASSSLLTGHEQFF. For the CDR3, the DNA is TGTGCCAGCAGTTCGCTTCTGACAGGGCACGAGCAGTTCTTC.

This clonotype was detected ten times or more. The rearrangement uses TRBV7-2 and TRBJ1-2, with D perhaps matching TRBD1 (5 bases). The germline V and J ends were trimmed by 10 bases and 8 bases, with 17 bases remaining between them. Germline V lookup: CDR1 SGHTA, CDR2 FQGNSA. CDR3 length: 12 amino acids. The DNA for the CDR3 is TGTGCCATCAGTATGAGGGGCTTCGGCTACACCTTC. It is translated as CAISMRGFGYTF.

This clonotype was seen many times. CDR3 DNA sequence: TGCAGCGTTGATTCGGGGAACACCGGGGAGCTGTTTTTT. Protein product: CSVDSGNTGELFF. The rearrangement links TRBV29-1 to TRBJ2-2; no definite D call. The germline V gene encodes CDR1 SQVTM and CDR2 ANQGSEA. CDR3 length: 13 residues. The V end was cut by 3 bases, the J end by 1 base, with 6 bases between.

This chain connects TRBV5-1 to TRBJ2-5, with D uncertain. Germline loops: CDR1 SGHRS, CDR2 YFSETQ. V was shortened by 4 bases and J by 2 bases, with 12 bases between the two germline ends. This CDR3 has 14 residues. The chain's CDR3 is CASSPMAQQETQYF. In DNA form, the CDR3 reads TGCGCCAGCAGCCCAATGGCACAACAAGAGACCCAGTACTTC. Full variable domain (remainder filled in from reference TRBV5-1 and TRBJ2-5): KAGVTQTPRYLIKTRGQQVTLSCSPISGHRSVSWYQQTPGQGLQFLFEYFSETQRNKGNFPGRFSGRQFSNSRSEMNVSTLELGDSALYLCASSPMAQQETQYFGPGTRLLVL.

This clonotype showed up many times. The chain links TRBV7-2 to TRBJ2-5; D is perhaps TRBD2 (5 bases). The germline gives CDR1 SGHTA, CDR2 FQGNSA. Trimming cost V 5 bases and J 5 bases, with 15 bases left between them. The CDR3 has 14 amino acids. The CDR3 is CASSLSGFRETQYF. The DNA for the CDR3 is TGTGCCAGCAGCCTCAGCGGATTCAGGGAGACCCAGTACTTC.

This chain links TRBV20-1 with TRBJ1-5; D ambiguous. The CDR3 has 13 amino acids. Between the trimmed V and J ends, which lost 3 bases and 6 bases, there was a span of 12 bases. Looked up from germline, CDR1 is DFQATT and CDR2 is SNEGSKA (reference sequence). CDR3 region: CSAREGVGQPQHF. CDR3 nucleotides: TGCAGTGCTAGGGAGGGTGTCGGTCAGCCCCAGCATTTT.

Worth noting for this clonotype: A read error is possible here, since a much larger clone lies one base away. The gene calls are TRBV20-1 and TRBJ2-2; 9 bases map to TRBD2. Germline V gives CDR1 DFQATT, CDR2 SNEGSKA (reference sequence). V gave up 1 base and J gave up 5 bases; unmatched junction bases: 11. CDR3 length: 17 amino acids. CDR3 protein: CSARAPSGIRRTGELFF. In DNA, the CDR3 is TGCAGTGCTAGAGCCCCTAGCGGGATCCGGAGAACCGGGGAGCTGTTTTTT.

This clonotype was found many times. This CDR3 reads CASSLLGPNYGYTF. The CDR3 bases are TGTGCCAGCAGTTTACTCGGCCCGAACTATGGCTACACCTTC. This sequence joins TRBV12-3 or TRBV12-4 and TRBJ1-2; no firm D call. The CDR3 is 14 residues long. V was shortened by 2 bases and J by 2 bases, with 9 bases between the two germline ends.

J is TRBJ2-7 and V is TRBV7-2; D is possibly TRBD1 (5 bases). This CDR3 is built from 16 residues. The V end was cut by 0 bases, the J end by 2 bases, with 14 bases between. In germline, CDR1 is SGHTA, CDR2 FQGNSA. The CDR3 protein is CASSLAGSGQTYEQYF. The CDR3 nucleotides are TGTGCCAGCAGCTTAGCGGGTTCAGGGCAGACCTACGAGCAGTACTTC. Variable domain in full (rest from reference TRBV7-2 and TRBJ2-7): GAGVSQSPSNKVTEKGKDVELRCDPISGHTALYWYRQSLGQGLEFLIYFQGNSAPDKSGLPSDRFSAERTGGSVSTLTIQRTQQEDSAVYLCASSLAGSGQTYEQYFGPGTRLTVT.